The next 32 T cell receptor beta chains were all read from a single sample in a study of beta chain features in type 1 diabetes. Reverse transcription of all isolated RNA meant that expressed TCRB transcripts were sequenced. The table came from immunoSEQ multiplex PCR; TCRdb's copy has only in-frame clones and leaves some out. Of about 140,000 clones listed, 6.9% are singletons. What was sequenced was central memory CD4+ T cells from blood. The receptors were gathered from a woman aged 25 to 39 in good health.

The gene calls are TRBV7-9 and TRBJ2-7; 10 bases are shared with TRBD1. The CDR3 length is 15 residues. The V gene end was trimmed by 5 bases and the J gene end by 3 bases; junction bases not matched to a gene: 7. CDR1 and CDR2 from the germline V gene are SEHNR and FQNEAQ (reference sequence). The CDR3 sequence is CASSPGDRGFYEQYF. CDR3 DNA sequence: TGTGCCAGCAGCCCCGGGGACAGGGGATTCTACGAGCAGTACTTC.

This clone was counted many times. This chain connects TRBV7-2 to TRBJ2-5, with TRBD1 matching over 9 bases. CDR3 length equals 14 residues. V gave up 5 bases and J gave up 6 bases; unmatched junction bases: 7. The germline V gene has CDR1 SGHTA and CDR2 FQGNSA. This CDR3 is CASSLTGGVKTQYF. CDR3 nucleotide sequence: TGTGCCAGCAGCCTAACAGGGGGCGTAAAGACCCAGTACTTC.

The rearrangement links TRBV6-6 to TRBJ2-3, with 9 bases lining up with TRBD2. Germline V gene sequence: CDR1 MNHNY, CDR2 SVGAGI (reference sequence). J gave up 3 bases and V 8 bases, and 9 bases lay outside the gene matches. This CDR3 contains 15 residues. The CDR3 nucleotides are TGTGCCAGCTCCCTTAGCGGGAGAGGGACAGATACGCAGTATTTT. Amino acids: CASSLSGRGTDTQYF.

This clone was detected only a few times. The chain couples TRBV28 to TRBJ2-7; 14 bases agree with TRBD2. From germline, CDR1 is MDHEN and CDR2 SYDVKM. The CDR3 runs to 16 residues. Trimming took 6 bases from V and 6 from J; bases not matched to a gene: 10. CDR3 region: CASRPGTSGRNSEQYF. In nucleotides, the CDR3 is TGTGCCAGCAGACCCGGGACTAGCGGGAGAAATTCCGAGCAGTACTTC.

This clone appeared a few times. V and J are TRBV11-3 and TRBJ2-2, with D tentatively TRBD2 (5 bases). The V end was cut by 5 bases, the J end by 1 base, with 17 bases between. This CDR3 spans 17 amino acids. CDR1 and CDR2 from the germline V gene are SGHNT and YENEEA. The CDR3 spells CASSPDAREGNTGELFF. The CDR3, as DNA: TGTGCCAGCAGCCCAGATGCTAGAGAGGGGAACACCGGGGAGCTGTTTTTT.

CDR3 sequence: CASSSTRTSDYNEQFF. The CDR3 nucleotides are TGTGCCAGCAGCTCAACTCGGACTAGCGACTACAATGAGCAGTTCTTC. The chain links TRBV7-8 to TRBJ2-1, with 9 bases that match TRBD2. V lost 4 bases to trimming and J lost 3 bases; unmatched junction nucleotides: 7. The length of the CDR3 is 16 residues. CDR1 and CDR2 (germline): SGHVS, FQNEAQ.

This clone was observed a handful of times. V and J are TRBV6-6 and TRBJ2-1; D may be TRBD2 (5 bases). The CDR3 spans 13 residues. V gave up 5 bases and J gave up 5 bases, with 10 bases separating them. In germline, CDR1 is MNHNY, CDR2 SVGAGI (reference sequence). The CDR3 sequence is CASSPDYHNEQFF. DNA of the CDR3: TGTGCCAGCAGTCCCGACTACCACAATGAGCAGTTCTTC.

This chain uses TRBV28 with TRBJ2-5, with TRBD2 matching over 9 bases. The CDR3 runs to 15 residues. Germline CDR1 MDHEN, CDR2 SYDVKM. J gave up 5 bases and V 3 bases, and 7 bases lay outside the gene matches. CDR3 residues: CASSLSGRSRETQYF. The CDR3 coding sequence is TGTGCCAGCAGTTTGAGCGGGAGGTCCCGGGAGACCCAGTACTTC.

The chain has TRBV5-4 and TRBJ1-1, with TRBD1 as a possible D gene (6 bases). CDR3 size: 14 residues. With 6 bases removed from V and 4 bases from J, the gap between germline ends came to 16 bases. The V gene's germline CDR1 is SGHNT and CDR2 YYREEE (reference sequence). This CDR3 reads CASTTQGLVTEAFF. CDR3 DNA sequence: TGTGCCAGCACCACACAGGGATTGGTCACTGAAGCTTTCTTT.

At least ten counts were recorded for this clone. The CDR3 nucleotides read TGTGCCAGCTCACCAGACAGGGAGGCTCAGCCCCAGCATTTT. This gives the protein CASSPDREAQPQHF. The rearrangement uses TRBV18 and TRBJ1-5, with 7 bases fitting TRBD1. Germline V CDR1 and CDR2: KGHSH, LQKENI. The J segment lost 6 bases and the V segment lost 2 bases, leaving 4 bases of the junction unmatched. The CDR3 has 14 residues.

This clone was detected a few times. The chain couples TRBV12-2 to TRBJ2-5; the table names TRBD2, a call not compared with the DNA. TRBV12-2 is termed a pseudogene. The CDR3 contains 16 residues. The CDR3 spells CASRLRGLAGVETQYF. The CDR3 DNA reads as TGTGCAAGTCGCTTAAGGGGACTAGCGGGAGTTGAGACCCAGTACTTC.

The chain carries TRBV7-9 and TRBJ2-7, with 8 bases matching TRBD2. Germline lookup yields CDR1 SEHNR and CDR2 FQNEAQ (reference sequence). The CDR3 has 17 residues. The trim removed 5 bases at V and 0 bases at J, leaving 12 bases unmatched. The CDR3 DNA reads TGTGCCAGCAGCCCAAGGGCGGAACGGGAGGGCTCCTACGAGCAGTACTTC. Its translation is CASSPRAEREGSYEQYF.

This clone was found many times. The chain links TRBV28 to TRBJ2-7; no reliable D call. V gave up 5 bases and J gave up 6 bases, with 8 bases separating them. Germline V gives CDR1 MDHEN, CDR2 SYDVKM. This CDR3 region has 11 residues. CDR3 coding DNA: TGTGCCAGCAGTCTGAGAGGCGAGCAGTACTTC. Protein sequence: CASSLRGEQYF.

V and J are TRBV9 and TRBJ2-7; the D gene is possibly TRBD2 (6 bases). The V end was cut by 4 bases, the J end by 6 bases, with 17 bases between. CDR1 is SGDLS and CDR2 is YYNGEE in the germline V gene. The CDR3 is made up of 14 amino acids. CDR3 loop: CASSSSVSSLEQYF. The CDR3 DNA reads TGTGCCAGCAGCTCTAGCGTTTCCTCTCTCGAGCAGTACTTC.

This clone was recorded a few times. The rearrangement joins TRBV29-1 to TRBJ2-1, with a weak D call TRBD1 (5 bases). V lost 1 base and J 6 bases, leaving 13 bases between the germline ends. Germline V gene data show CDR1 as SQVTM and CDR2 as ANQGSEA. The CDR3 is 14 amino acids. The chain's CDR3 is CSVEARVVTNEQFF. As DNA, the CDR3 is TGCAGCGTTGAAGCCAGGGTAGTTACCAATGAGCAGTTCTTC.

This clone was seen repeatedly, ten times or more. The chain joins TRBV28 to TRBJ2-5; 9 nucleotides align to TRBD2. CDR3 length equals 16 residues. CDR1 is MDHEN, CDR2 SYDVKM, per germline. The ends lost 8 bases at V and 5 bases at J; junction bases unmatched: 15. DNA of the CDR3: TGTGCCAGCGTCCCTTTGAATAGCGGGAGATTGGAGACCCAGTACTTC. Translation gives CASVPLNSGRLETQYF.

This clone was seen ten or more times. The chain carries TRBV18 and TRBJ2-7, with 8 bases lining up with TRBD2. V lost 5 bases, J lost 7 bases, and 4 bases stayed unmatched. CDR3 length: 12 amino acids. Germline V lookup: CDR1 KGHSH, CDR2 LQKENI. The CDR3, as DNA: TGTGCCAGCTCATCTCTAGCGGGTGAGCAGTACTTC. Protein sequence: CASSSLAGEQYF. The full variable domain, its missing parts supplied by reference TRBV18 and TRBJ2-7, is NAGVMQNPRHLVRRRGQEARLRCSPMKGHSHVYWYRQLPEEGLKFMVYLQKENIIDESGMPKERFSAEFPKEGPSILRIQQVVRGDSAAYFCASSSLAGEQYFGPGTRLTVT.

Many counts were recorded for this clone. The chain links TRBV6-1 to TRBJ2-5; 8 bases are shared with TRBD2. The trim removed 1 base at V and 5 bases at J, leaving 6 bases unmatched. The CDR3 sequence is 15 residues long. CDR1 MNHNS and CDR2 SASEGT come from the germline V gene. CDR3 nucleotides: TGTGCCAGCAGTGAAGGGGGTAGCGGGAAGGAGACCCAGTACTTC. Encoded protein: CASSEGGSGKETQYF.

This rearrangement joins TRBV30 to TRBJ1-2; D is ambiguous. V shed 3 bases and J shed 1 base, with 12 bases lying between them. CDR3 length: 14 amino acids. Looked up from germline, CDR1 is GTSNPN and CDR2 is SVGIG (reference sequence). The CDR3 DNA follows: TGTGCCTGGAGGGAGGCCGGCTTTAACTATGGCTACACCTTC. Encoded protein: CAWREAGFNYGYTF.

This clone occurred a few times. The CDR3 loop reads CATSRASSVQFNEQFF. In DNA form, the CDR3 reads TGTGCCACCAGCAGAGCCTCGTCGGTACAGTTCAATGAGCAGTTCTTC. This sequence joins TRBV15 and TRBJ2-1; the D is unclear. The CDR3 sequence is 16 residues long. The ends were cut back, 1 base at V and 6 bases at J, with 16 bases in the middle. Germline V gene lookup returns CDR1 LNHNV and CDR2 YYDKDF (reference sequence).

The chain recombines TRBV10-3 with TRBJ2-2, with D possibly TRBD2 on 7 matching bases. CDR1 and CDR2 (germline): ENHRY, SYGVKD. The CDR3 extends over 15 amino acids. Trimming took off 5 bases at V and 0 bases at J, with 10 bases between the two ends. For the CDR3, the DNA is TGTGCCATCAGTAGGGGGGGGACGAACACCGGGGAGCTGTTTTTT. This encodes CAISRGGTNTGELFF.

This clone was detected ten times or more. The rearrangement links TRBV9 to TRBJ1-1; tentatively, D is TRBD1 (5 bases). Deletions cut 2 bases from V and 4 bases from J, with 18 bases between. Germline loops: CDR1 SGDLS, CDR2 YYNGEE. This CDR3 is built from 16 residues. Here the CDR3 reads CASSVAVPGMGTEAFF. The CDR3 DNA follows: TGTGCCAGCAGCGTCGCAGTCCCAGGGATGGGCACTGAAGCTTTCTTT. Full variable domain (outside the CDR3, taken from reference TRBV9 and TRBJ1-1): DSGVTQTPKHLITATGQRVTLRCSPRSGDLSVYWYQQSLDQGLQFLIQYYNGEERAKGNILERFSAQQFPDLHSELNLSSLELGDSALYFCASSVAVPGMGTEAFFGQGTRLTVV.

The sample holds a few counts of this clone. The rearrangement uses TRBV11-1 and TRBJ2-5, with 9 bases aligning to TRBD1. CDR3 size: 14 residues. Germline CDR1 SGHAT, CDR2 FQDESV (reference sequence). With V trimmed by 5 bases and J by 3 bases, 4 bases remained unmatched. The CDR3 nucleotides are TGTGCCAGCAGCCGATGGACAGGGGAAGAGACCCAGTACTTC. Translation: CASSRWTGEETQYF.

In this sample, this clone turned up a few times. V gene TRBV2 combines with J gene TRBJ2-3; 9 bases are a match to TRBD1. This CDR3 is built from 15 residues. J lost 1 base, V lost 4 bases, and 3 bases had no gene match. The germline V gene encodes CDR1 SNHLY and CDR2 FYNNEI. DNA for the CDR3: TGTGCCAGCAGTGCGGACAGGGGCGGCACAGATACGCAGTATTTT. Translated, it gives CASSADRGGTDTQYF.

There are many counts of this clone. CDR3 nucleotides: TGTGCCATCAGTGTGGGGACAGGGTCCTACGAGCAGTACTTC. Translated: CAISVGTGSYEQYF. The rearrangement joins TRBV10-3 to TRBJ2-7; 9 bases map to TRBD1. The germline V gene has CDR1 ENHRY and CDR2 SYGVKD. The V gene end was trimmed by 4 bases and the J gene end by 1 base; junction bases not matched to a gene: 2. The CDR3 loop spans 14 amino acids.

V is TRBV7-3 and J is TRBJ2-5, with 8 bases lining up with TRBD1. CDR3 length equals 15 residues. V was clipped by 5 bases and J by 3 bases; unmatched bases: 8. CDR1 and CDR2 from the germline V gene are SGHTA and FQGTGA. DNA for the CDR3: TGTGCCAGCAGCCCCTGGACAGGGTCGGAAGAGACCCAGTACTTC. Its translation is CASSPWTGSEETQYF.

This clone appeared many times. The J gene is TRBJ2-5, the V gene TRBV29-1, with D possibly being TRBD2 (5 bases). CDR1 and CDR2 (germline): SQVTM, ANQGSEA. The CDR3 length is 11 residues. The ends were cut back, 6 bases at V and 6 bases at J, with 11 bases in the middle. The CDR3 nucleotides read TGCAGCGTGGAGGTTGTAAAGACCCAGTACTTC. It is translated as CSVEVVKTQYF.

The chain is built from TRBV9 and TRBJ1-3; D unresolved. The CDR3 contains 16 residues. V was pared by 0 bases and J by 0 bases, with 10 bases between. The germline CDR1 and CDR2 sequences are SGDLS and YYNGEE. CDR3 amino acids: CASSVDLMFSGNTIYF. CDR3 bases: TGTGCCAGCAGCGTAGATCTTATGTTCTCTGGAAACACCATATATTTT.

The gene calls are TRBV30 and TRBJ1-5; 9 nucleotides align to TRBD1. The J segment lost 6 bases and the V segment lost 4 bases, leaving 1 base of the junction unmatched. The CDR3 loop spans 12 amino acids. Per germline, CDR1 GTSNPN and CDR2 SVGIG (reference sequence). For the CDR3, the DNA is TGTGCCTGGAACAGGGGGCTTCAGCCCCAGCATTTT. It translates to CAWNRGLQPQHF.

This clone was recorded once. The chain combines TRBV6-1 with TRBJ1-5, with 10 bases matching TRBD1. The CDR3 is 15 amino acids. The germline V gene has CDR1 MNHNS and CDR2 SASEGT. J was trimmed by 2 bases and V by 6 bases; bases with no gene match: 4. In DNA, the CDR3 is TGTGCCAGCAGATCCGGGACAGGGGGCAATCAGCCCCAGCATTTT. Protein product: CASRSGTGGNQPQHF.

This clone occurred a few times. This chain joins TRBV19 and TRBJ2-1, with 8 bases fitting TRBD2. The CDR3 length is 15 residues. The V gene's germline CDR1 is LNHDA and CDR2 SQIVND (reference sequence). J gave up 10 bases and V 5 bases, and 13 bases lay outside the gene matches. The CDR3: CASSPPGTSLKEQFF. The CDR3, as DNA: TGTGCCAGTAGTCCCCCCGGGACTAGTCTAAAGGAGCAGTTCTTC.

This clone occurred a few times. The gene calls are TRBV6-6 and TRBJ2-1; tentatively, D is TRBD2 (6 bases). Germline V gene lookup returns CDR1 MNHNY and CDR2 SVGAGI (reference sequence). The V and J ends lost 6 bases and 7 bases respectively, with 13 bases between them. The CDR3 contains 13 residues. The CDR3 reads CASSSHAGNEQFF. The CDR3 region has the DNA TGTGCCAGCAGCTCTCATGCGGGGAATGAGCAGTTCTTC.